The 14 T cell receptor beta chains below were found in one sample sequenced in a study of vaccination effects on CD4 cells after COVID-19. Investigators separated out CD4+ T cells once around nine days of culture had passed. It was two doses of either the BNT162b2 or mRNA-1273 vaccine that participants received. Clones were sequenced by immunoSEQ multiplex PCR, and TCRdb holds only the in-frame ones, with some missing. The data contain around 62,000 clones, 74% of them seen just once; the ten biggest clones take up 2.2%. For these TCRs, the target antigens are not known. The sequencing used CD4+ T cells from PBMCs cultured without peptide, collected after COVID-19 vaccination. These TCRs come from a human donor who received a COVID-19 vaccine.

The chain links TRBV6-4 to TRBJ2-2; 7 nucleotides agree with TRBD1. This CDR3 contains 15 residues. Germline V CDR1 and CDR2: MRHNA, SNTAGT. Trimming at V came to 5 bases and at J to 1 base, leaving 4 bases not matched to a gene. The DNA of the CDR3 is TGTGCCAGCAGTTCCGACAGGGAGAACACCGGGGAGCTGTTTTTT. As protein: CASSSDRENTGELFF.

This clone was counted a few times. The CDR3 DNA reads TGCGCCAGCAGTCGCGGGGGACAGGGGGCCTCTGGGGCCAACGTCCTGACTTTC. This codes for CASSRGGQGASGANVLTF. The chain couples TRBV5-1 to TRBJ2-6, with 12 nucleotides matching TRBD1. CDR1 is SGHRS, CDR2 YFSETQ, per germline. After removal of 5 bases from V and 0 bases from J, the junction contained 6 bases not matched to a gene. This CDR3 has 18 residues.

The chain recombines TRBV7-9 with TRBJ1-4, with D maybe TRBD1 (5 bases). The CDR3 sequence is 13 residues long. V was trimmed by 5 bases and J by 10 bases, leaving 14 bases between them. In germline, CDR1 is SEHNR, CDR2 FQNEAQ (reference sequence). The chain's CDR3 is CASSPGASLKLFF. CDR3 in DNA: TGTGCCAGCAGCCCCGGGGCCTCCCTAAAACTGTTTTTT.

The chain uses TRBV7-3 and TRBJ2-3; D is perhaps TRBD1 (5 bases). With 5 bases removed from V and 1 base from J, the gap between germline ends came to 10 bases. This CDR3 comprises 14 residues. Germline lookup yields CDR1 SGHTA and CDR2 FQGTGA. The CDR3 coding sequence is TGTGCCAGCAGCCCGGACATGGGCACAGATACGCAGTATTTT. This codes for CASSPDMGTDTQYF. The variable domain in full, completed from reference TRBV7-3 and TRBJ2-3, reads GAGVSQTPSNKVTEKGKYVELRCDPISGHTALYWYRQSLGQGPEFLIYFQGTGAADDSGLPNDRFFAVRPEGSVSTLKIQRTERGDSAVYLCASSPDMGTDTQYFGPGTRLTVL.

This rearrangement joins TRBV29-1 to TRBJ1-5; no reliable D call. This CDR3 contains 12 residues. Trimming removed 4 bases from V and 1 base from J, with 5 bases in between. The germline V gene encodes CDR1 SQVTM and CDR2 ANQGSEA. The CDR3 loop is CSVAGSNQPQHF. CDR3 DNA sequence: TGCAGCGTTGCGGGGAGCAATCAGCCCCAGCATTTT.

The chain has TRBV4-3 and TRBJ2-2; D is unclear. The germline V and J ends were trimmed by 5 bases and 4 bases, with 11 bases remaining between them. This CDR3 is 14 amino acids long. Germline assignment: CDR1 LGHNA and CDR2 YSLEER. The CDR3 protein is CASSYRARTGELFF. CDR3 in DNA: TGCGCCAGCAGCTACCGGGCCCGCACCGGGGAGCTGTTTTTT.

In the case of this clone: The sample holds other DNA sequences that translate to the same CDR3. This sequence joins TRBV5-1 and TRBJ2-3; D not resolved. CDR1 is SGHRS and CDR2 is YFSETQ in the germline V gene. Trimming pared 5 bases from V and 2 bases from J, leaving 6 bases between. The CDR3 contains 12 residues. The CDR3: CASSLTTDTQYF. The DNA for the CDR3 is TGCGCCAGCAGTTTAACCACAGATACGCAGTATTTT. The full variable domain, with the rest looked up from reference TRBV5-1 and TRBJ2-3, is KAGVTQTPRYLIKTRGQQVTLSCSPISGHRSVSWYQQTPGQGLQFLFEYFSETQRNKGNFPGRFSGRQFSNSRSEMNVSTLELGDSALYLCASSLTTDTQYFGPGTRLTVL.

V and J are TRBV19 and TRBJ2-7; 8 nucleotides align to TRBD1. CDR1 LNHDA and CDR2 SQIVND come from the germline V gene (reference sequence). The CDR3 consists of 14 residues. Trimming took 1 base from V and 4 from J; bases not matched to a gene: 3. The CDR3 sequence: CASSIAGGLYEQYV. Here the CDR3 DNA reads TGTGCCAGTAGTATAGCAGGGGGCTTGTACGAGCAGTACGTC.

J is TRBJ2-7 and V is TRBV7-9, with D maybe TRBD1 (6 bases). V shed 6 bases and J shed 3 bases, with 12 bases lying between them. From germline, CDR1 is SEHNR and CDR2 FQNEAQ (reference sequence). The CDR3 is 13 residues long. This CDR3 is CASRSWDNYEQYV. In DNA, the CDR3 is TGTGCCAGCAGGTCATGGGACAACTACGAGCAGTACGTC.

The chain has TRBV4-1 and TRBJ1-6; D is ambiguous. Between the trimmed V and J ends, which lost 0 bases and 7 bases, there was a span of 4 bases. CDR1 is MGHRA and CDR2 is YSYEKL in the germline V gene. This CDR3 comprises 13 residues. The CDR3: CASSQEGNSPLHF. The CDR3, as DNA: TGCGCCAGCAGCCAAGAAGGAAATTCACCCCTCCACTTT.

The CDR3 nucleotides are TGCGCCAGCAGCTTGGCCGGAAACACCGGGGAGCTGTTTTTT. The encoded protein is CASSLAGNTGELFF. The rearrangement links TRBV5-1 to TRBJ2-2; D is ambiguous. Trimming pared 0 bases from V and 2 bases from J, leaving 5 bases between. CDR1 and CDR2 (germline): SGHRS, YFSETQ. This CDR3 contains 14 residues.

The gene calls are TRBV3-1 (or the pseudogene TRBV3-2) and TRBJ1-1; TRBD1 is a possible D gene (5 bases). Germline lookup yields CDR1 LGHDT and CDR2 YNNKEL (reference sequence). The CDR3 consists of 16 residues. V lost 2 bases and J lost 3, with 16 bases in between. The CDR3, as DNA: TGTGCCAGCAGCCAACCCGCGTGGGGGGGGTACACTGAAGCTTTCTTT. It translates to CASSQPAWGGYTEAFF.

The V call is TRBV5-1, the J call TRBJ1-3, with unresolved D. Germline CDR1 reads SGHRS; CDR2 reads YFSETQ. The CDR3 is made up of 17 amino acids. V was clipped by 1 base and J by 2 bases, with 16 bases between them. The CDR3 sequence: CASSLSVLGVPGNTIYF. DNA for the CDR3: TGCGCCAGCAGCTTGAGTGTGTTAGGAGTCCCTGGAAACACCATATATTTT.

This clone turned up a few times. J is TRBJ1-1 and V is TRBV5-8, with 8 bases matching TRBD1. Trimming removed 7 bases from V and 4 bases from J; junction bases left unmatched: 15. This CDR3 is built from 16 residues. The germline CDR1 and CDR2 sequences are SGHTS and YDEGEE. CDR3 nucleotides: TGTGCCAGCCCCTCTGGTTTGGACAGGGTAACCACTGAAGCTTTCTTT. Its protein is CASPSGLDRVTTEAFF.